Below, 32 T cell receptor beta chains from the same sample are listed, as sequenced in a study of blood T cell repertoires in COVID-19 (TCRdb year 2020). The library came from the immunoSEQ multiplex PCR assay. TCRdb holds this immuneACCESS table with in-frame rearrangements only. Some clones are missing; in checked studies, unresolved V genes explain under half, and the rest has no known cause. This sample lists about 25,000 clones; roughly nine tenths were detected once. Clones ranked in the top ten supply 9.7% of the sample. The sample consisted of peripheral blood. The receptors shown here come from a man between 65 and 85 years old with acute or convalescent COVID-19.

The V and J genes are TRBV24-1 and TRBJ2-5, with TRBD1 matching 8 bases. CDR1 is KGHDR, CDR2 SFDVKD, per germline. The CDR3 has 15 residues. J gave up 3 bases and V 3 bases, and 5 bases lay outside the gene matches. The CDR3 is CATSDAHRGKETQYF. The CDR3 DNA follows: TGTGCCACCAGTGATGCACACAGGGGGAAAGAGACCCAGTACTTC.

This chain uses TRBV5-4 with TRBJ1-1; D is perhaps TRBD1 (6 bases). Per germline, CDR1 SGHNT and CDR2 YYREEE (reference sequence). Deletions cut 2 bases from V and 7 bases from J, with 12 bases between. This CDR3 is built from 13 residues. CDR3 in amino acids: CASSFLIQGEAFF. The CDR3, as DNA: TGTGCCAGCAGCTTTCTCATACAGGGTGAAGCTTTCTTT.

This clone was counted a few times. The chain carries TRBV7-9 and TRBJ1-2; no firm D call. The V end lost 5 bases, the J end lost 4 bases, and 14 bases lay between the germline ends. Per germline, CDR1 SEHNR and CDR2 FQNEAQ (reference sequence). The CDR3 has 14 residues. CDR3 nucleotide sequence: TGTGCCAGCAGCCGCTCCCCGGGAGGCTATGGCTACACCTTC. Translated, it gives CASSRSPGGYGYTF.

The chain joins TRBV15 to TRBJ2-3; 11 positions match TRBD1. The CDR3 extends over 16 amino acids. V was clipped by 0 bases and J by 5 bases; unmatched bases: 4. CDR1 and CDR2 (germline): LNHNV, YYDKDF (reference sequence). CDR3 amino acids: CATSRDLGTGGDTQYF. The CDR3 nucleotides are TGTGCCACCAGCAGAGATTTGGGGACAGGGGGAGATACGCAGTATTTT.

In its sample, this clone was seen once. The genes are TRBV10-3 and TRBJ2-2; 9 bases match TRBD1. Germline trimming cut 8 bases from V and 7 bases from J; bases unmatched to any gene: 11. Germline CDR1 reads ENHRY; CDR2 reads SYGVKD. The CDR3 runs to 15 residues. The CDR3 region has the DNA TGTGCCATCTCTTCATGGGACAGGGCTGGCGGGGAGCTGTTTTTT. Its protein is CAISSWDRAGGELFF.

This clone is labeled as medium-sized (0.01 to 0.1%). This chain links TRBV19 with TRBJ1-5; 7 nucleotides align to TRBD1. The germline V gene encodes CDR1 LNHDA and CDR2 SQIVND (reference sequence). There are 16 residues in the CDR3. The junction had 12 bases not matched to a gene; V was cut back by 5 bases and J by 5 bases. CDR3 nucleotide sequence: TGTGCCAGTAGTCCAGGGGGAGATTCGCGGTATCAGCCCCAGCATTTT. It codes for CASSPGGDSRYQPQHF. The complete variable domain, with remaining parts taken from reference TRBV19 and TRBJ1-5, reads DGGITQSPKYLFRKEGQNVTLSCEQNLNHDAMYWYRQDPGQGLRLIYYSQIVNDFQKGDIAEGYSVSREKKESFPLTVTSAQKNPTAFYLCASSPGGDSRYQPQHFGDGTRLSIL.

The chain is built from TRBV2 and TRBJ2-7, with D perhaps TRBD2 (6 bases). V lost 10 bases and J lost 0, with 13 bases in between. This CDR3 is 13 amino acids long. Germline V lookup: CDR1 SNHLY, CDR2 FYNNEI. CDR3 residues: CAIIIGGSYEQYF. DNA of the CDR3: TGTGCCATCATCATCGGGGGCTCCTACGAGCAGTACTTC.

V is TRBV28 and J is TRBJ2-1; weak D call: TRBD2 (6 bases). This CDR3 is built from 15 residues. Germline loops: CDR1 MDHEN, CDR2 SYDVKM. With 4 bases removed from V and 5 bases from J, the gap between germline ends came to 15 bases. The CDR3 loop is CASSYAGRNDNEQFF. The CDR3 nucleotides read TGTGCCAGCAGTTACGCGGGGCGGAATGACAATGAGCAGTTCTTC.

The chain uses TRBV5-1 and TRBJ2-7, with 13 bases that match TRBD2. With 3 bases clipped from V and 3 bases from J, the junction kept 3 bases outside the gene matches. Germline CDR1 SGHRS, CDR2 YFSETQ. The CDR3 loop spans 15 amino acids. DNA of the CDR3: TGCGCCAGCAGCTCCTGGACTAGCGGGGGCTACGAGCAGTACTTC. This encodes CASSSWTSGGYEQYF.

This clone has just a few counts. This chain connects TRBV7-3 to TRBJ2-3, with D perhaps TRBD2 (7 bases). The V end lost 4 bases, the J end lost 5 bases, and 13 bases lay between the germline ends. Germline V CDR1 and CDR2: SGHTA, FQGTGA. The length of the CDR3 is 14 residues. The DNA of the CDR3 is TGTGCCAGCAGCTCCGGACTAGGGGGAGATACGCAGTATTTT. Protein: CASSSGLGGDTQYF.

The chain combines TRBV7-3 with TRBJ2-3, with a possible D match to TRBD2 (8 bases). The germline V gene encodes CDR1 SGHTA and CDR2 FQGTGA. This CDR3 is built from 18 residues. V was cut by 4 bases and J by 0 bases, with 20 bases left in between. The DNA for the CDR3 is TGTGCCAGCAGCTCGGGAGGGACAGAAGCTTATAGCACAGATACGCAGTATTTT. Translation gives CASSSGGTEAYSTDTQYF. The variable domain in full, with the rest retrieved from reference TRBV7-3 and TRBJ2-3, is GAGVSQTPSNKVTEKGKYVELRCDPISGHTALYWYRQSLGQGPEFLIYFQGTGAADDSGLPNDRFFAVRPEGSVSTLKIQRTERGDSAVYLCASSSGGTEAYSTDTQYFGPGTRLTVL.

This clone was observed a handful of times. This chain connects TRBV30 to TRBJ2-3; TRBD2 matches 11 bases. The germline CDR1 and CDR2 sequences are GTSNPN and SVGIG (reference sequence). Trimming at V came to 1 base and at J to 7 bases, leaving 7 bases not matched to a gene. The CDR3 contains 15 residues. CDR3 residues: CAWSDSLAGVHTQYF. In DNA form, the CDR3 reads TGTGCCTGGAGTGATTCACTAGCGGGGGTGCATACGCAGTATTTT.

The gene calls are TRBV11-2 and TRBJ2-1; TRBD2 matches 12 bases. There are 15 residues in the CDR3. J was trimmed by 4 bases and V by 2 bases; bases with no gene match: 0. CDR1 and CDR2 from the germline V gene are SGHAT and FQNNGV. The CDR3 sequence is CASSLLAGGYNEQFF. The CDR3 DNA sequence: TGTGCCAGCAGCTTACTAGCGGGAGGGTACAATGAGCAGTTCTTC.

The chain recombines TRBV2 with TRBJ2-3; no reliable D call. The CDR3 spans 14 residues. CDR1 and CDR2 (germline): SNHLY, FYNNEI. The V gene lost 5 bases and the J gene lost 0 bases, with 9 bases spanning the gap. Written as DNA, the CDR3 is TGTGCCAGCAGTTACAGCTCTAGCACAGATACGCAGTATTTT. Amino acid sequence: CASSYSSSTDTQYF.

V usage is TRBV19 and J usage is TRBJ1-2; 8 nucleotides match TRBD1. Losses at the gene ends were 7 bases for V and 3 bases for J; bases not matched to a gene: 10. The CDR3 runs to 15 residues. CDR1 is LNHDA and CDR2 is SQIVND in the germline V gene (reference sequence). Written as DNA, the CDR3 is TGTGCCAGTAACGCAGGACAGGGATGGGACTATGGCTACACCTTC. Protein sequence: CASNAGQGWDYGYTF.

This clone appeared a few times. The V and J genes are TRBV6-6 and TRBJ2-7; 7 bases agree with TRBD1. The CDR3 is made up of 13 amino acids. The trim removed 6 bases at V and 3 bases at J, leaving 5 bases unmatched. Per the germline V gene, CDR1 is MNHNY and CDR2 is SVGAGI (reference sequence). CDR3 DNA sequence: TGTGCCAGCAGCGGGGACAGATACTACGAGCAGTACTTC. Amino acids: CASSGDRYYEQYF.

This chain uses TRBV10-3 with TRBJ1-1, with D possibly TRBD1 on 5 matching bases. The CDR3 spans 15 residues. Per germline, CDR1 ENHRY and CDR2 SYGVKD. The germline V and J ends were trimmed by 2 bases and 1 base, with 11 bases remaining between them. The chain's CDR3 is CAISEIEQENTEAFF. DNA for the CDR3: TGTGCCATCAGTGAGATCGAACAGGAGAACACTGAAGCTTTCTTT.

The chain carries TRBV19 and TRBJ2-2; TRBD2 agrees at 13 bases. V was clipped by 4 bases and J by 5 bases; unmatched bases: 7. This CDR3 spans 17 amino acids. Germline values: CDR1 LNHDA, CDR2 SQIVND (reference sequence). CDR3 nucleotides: TGTGCCAGTAGTACAGGACTAGCGGGAGTCGGTACCGGGGAGCTGTTTTTT. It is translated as CASSTGLAGVGTGELFF.

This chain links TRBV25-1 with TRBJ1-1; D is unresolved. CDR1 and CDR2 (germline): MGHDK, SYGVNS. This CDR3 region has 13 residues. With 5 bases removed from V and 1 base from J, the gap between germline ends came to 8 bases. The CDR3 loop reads CASSSPGNTEAFF. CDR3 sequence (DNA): TGTGCCAGCAGTTCTCCAGGGAACACTGAAGCTTTCTTT.

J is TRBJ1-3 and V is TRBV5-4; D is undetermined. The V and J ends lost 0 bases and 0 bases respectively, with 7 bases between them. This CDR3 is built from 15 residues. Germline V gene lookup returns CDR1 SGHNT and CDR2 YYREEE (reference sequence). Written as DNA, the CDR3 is TGTGCCAGCAGCTTGGAACGGGTCTCTGGAAACACCATATATTTT. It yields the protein CASSLERVSGNTIYF.

The CDR3 loop reads CASSHLRGGRYNEQFF. The CDR3 DNA is TGTGCCAGTAGCCATCTCCGGGGGGGCAGGTACAATGAGCAGTTCTTC. The J gene is TRBJ2-1, the V gene TRBV19, with 8 bases aligning to TRBD2. CDR1 LNHDA and CDR2 SQIVND come from the germline V gene (reference sequence). Germline trimming cut 6 bases from V and 4 bases from J; bases unmatched to any gene: 11. The CDR3 has 16 residues.

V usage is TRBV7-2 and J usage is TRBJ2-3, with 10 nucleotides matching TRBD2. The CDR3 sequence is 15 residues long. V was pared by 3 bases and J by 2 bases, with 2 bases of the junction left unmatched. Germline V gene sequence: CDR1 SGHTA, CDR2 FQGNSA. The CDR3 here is CASSLGLAYTDTQYF. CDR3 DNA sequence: TGTGCCAGCAGCTTGGGACTAGCGTACACAGATACGCAGTATTTT.

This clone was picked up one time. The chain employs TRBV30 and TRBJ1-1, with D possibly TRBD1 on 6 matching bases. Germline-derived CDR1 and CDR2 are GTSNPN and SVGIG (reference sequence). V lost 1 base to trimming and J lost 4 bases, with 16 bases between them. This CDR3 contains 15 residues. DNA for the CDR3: TGTGCCTGGAGTGACCGTTTCAGGGGTAGCACTGAAGCTTTCTTT. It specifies CAWSDRFRGSTEAFF.

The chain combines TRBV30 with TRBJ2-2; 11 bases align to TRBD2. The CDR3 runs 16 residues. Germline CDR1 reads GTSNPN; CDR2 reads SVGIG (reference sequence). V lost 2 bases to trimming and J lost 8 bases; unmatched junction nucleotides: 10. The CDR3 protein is CAWSPTSGAAGGELFF. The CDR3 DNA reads TGTGCCTGGAGTCCGACTAGCGGGGCGGCTGGGGGGGAGCTGTTTTTT.

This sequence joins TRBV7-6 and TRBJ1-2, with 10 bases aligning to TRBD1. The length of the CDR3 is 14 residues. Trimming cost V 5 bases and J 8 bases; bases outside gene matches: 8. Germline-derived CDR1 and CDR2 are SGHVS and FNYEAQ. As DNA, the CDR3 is TGTGCCAGCAGCCCCGGGACAGGGGTGGGCGGCTACACCTTC. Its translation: CASSPGTGVGGYTF.

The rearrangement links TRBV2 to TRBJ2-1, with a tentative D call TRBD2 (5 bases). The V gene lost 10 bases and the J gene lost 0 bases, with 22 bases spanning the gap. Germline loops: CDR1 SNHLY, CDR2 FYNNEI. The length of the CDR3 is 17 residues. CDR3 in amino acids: CATERGFAESSYNEQFF. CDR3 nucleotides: TGTGCCACCGAGAGAGGGTTCGCGGAAAGCTCCTACAATGAGCAGTTCTTC.

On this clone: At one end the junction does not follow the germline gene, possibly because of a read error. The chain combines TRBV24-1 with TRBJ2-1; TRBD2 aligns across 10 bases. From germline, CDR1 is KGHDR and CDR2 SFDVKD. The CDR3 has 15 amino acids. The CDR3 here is CATGEGLARNNEQFF. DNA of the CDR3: TGTGCCACCGGTGAGGGACTAGCGAGGAACAATGAGCAGTTCTTC.

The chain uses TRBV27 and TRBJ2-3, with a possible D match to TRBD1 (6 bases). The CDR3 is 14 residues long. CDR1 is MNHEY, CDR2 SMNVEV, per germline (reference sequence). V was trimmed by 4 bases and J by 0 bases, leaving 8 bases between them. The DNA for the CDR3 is TGTGCCAGCAGTTGGACAGAGAGCACAGATACGCAGTATTTT. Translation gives CASSWTESTDTQYF.

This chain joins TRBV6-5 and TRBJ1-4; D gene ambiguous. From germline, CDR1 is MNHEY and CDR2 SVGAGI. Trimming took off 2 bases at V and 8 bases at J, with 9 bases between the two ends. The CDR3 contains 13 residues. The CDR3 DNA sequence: TGTGCCAGCAGTTACGGAGACGTCGAAAAACTGTTTTTT. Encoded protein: CASSYGDVEKLFF.

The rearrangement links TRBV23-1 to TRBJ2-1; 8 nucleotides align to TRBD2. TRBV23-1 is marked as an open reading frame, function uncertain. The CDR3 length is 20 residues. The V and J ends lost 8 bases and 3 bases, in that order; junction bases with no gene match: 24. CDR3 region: CASPRLIQVRSGRGYNEQFF. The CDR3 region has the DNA TGCGCCAGCCCCCGACTAATACAGGTCAGGAGCGGGAGAGGCTACAATGAGCAGTTCTTC.

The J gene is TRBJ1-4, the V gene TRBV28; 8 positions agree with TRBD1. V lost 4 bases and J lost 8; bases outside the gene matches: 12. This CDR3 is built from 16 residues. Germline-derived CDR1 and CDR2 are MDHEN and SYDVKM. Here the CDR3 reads CASSSSRQGIGEKLFF. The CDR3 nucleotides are TGTGCCAGCAGTTCTAGCCGACAGGGGATAGGAGAAAAACTGTTTTTT.

In nucleotides, the CDR3 is TGTGCCAGCAGCTCGATAGCGGGAAGACCCATTCAGTACTTC. It is translated as CASSSIAGRPIQYF. V and J are TRBV11-2 and TRBJ2-4; 8 bases are a match to TRBD2. The CDR3 consists of 14 residues. With V trimmed by 4 bases and J by 9 bases, 8 bases remained unmatched. Per the germline V gene, CDR1 is SGHAT and CDR2 is FQNNGV.